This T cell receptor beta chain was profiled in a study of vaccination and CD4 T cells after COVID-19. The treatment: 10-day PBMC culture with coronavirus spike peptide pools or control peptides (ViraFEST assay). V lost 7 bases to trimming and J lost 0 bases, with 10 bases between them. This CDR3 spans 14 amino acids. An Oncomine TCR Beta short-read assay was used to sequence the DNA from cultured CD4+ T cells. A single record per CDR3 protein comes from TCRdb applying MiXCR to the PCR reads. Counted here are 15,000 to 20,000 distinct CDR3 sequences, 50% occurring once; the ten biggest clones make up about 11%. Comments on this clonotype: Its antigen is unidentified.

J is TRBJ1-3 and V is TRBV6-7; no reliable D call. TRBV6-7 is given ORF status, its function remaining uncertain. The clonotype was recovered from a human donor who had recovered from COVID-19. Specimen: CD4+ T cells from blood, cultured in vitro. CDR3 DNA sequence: TGTGCCAGCACAAAGTGTTACTCTGGAAACACCATATATTTT. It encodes CASTKCYSGNTIYF.